Here is one TCR beta chain with its context. V was pared by 5 bases and J by 12 bases, with 10 bases of the junction left unmatched. Germline loops: CDR1 SGHNT, CDR2 YYREEE (reference sequence). The CDR3 loop spans 14 amino acids. These data originate in a study of T cell changes during pregnancy in multiple sclerosis. Data came from immunoSEQ multiplex PCR; TCRdb stores just in-frame clones and leaves some out. The table has around 50,000 clones, about nine tenths seen once. Source: CD4+ T cells from peripheral blood mononuclear cells, taken in the third trimester of pregnancy. The genes are TRBV5-4 and TRBJ1-6; 8 bases line up with TRBD1. This clonotype was obtained from a female donor with multiple sclerosis, enrolled in a pregnancy study. CDR3 coding DNA: TGTGCCAGCAGTTTACAGGGGGTTGGTAAACCCCTCCACTTT. Translated: CASSLQGVGKPLHF.